These 18 T cell receptor beta chains share one sample of origin, sequenced in a study of shared clonotypes between healthy human individuals. Profiling relied on immunoSEQ multiplex PCR, and the TCRdb table lists in-frame clones only, not all of them. The table shows 90,000 to 150,000 clones, with 68% occurring only once. Sequenced sample: memory CD8+ T cells sorted from blood. Subset denoted: CD45RO+ cells pooled with CCR7-negative TemRA cells. These TCRs come from a woman aged 25 to 45 in good health.

This clone was recorded a few times. The chain uses TRBV25-1 and TRBJ1-1, with a possible D match to TRBD1 (6 bases). Trimming left V 5 bases short and J 7 bases short, with 23 bases between. The V gene's germline CDR1 is MGHDK and CDR2 SYGVNS. The CDR3 contains 16 residues. The CDR3 loop reads CASSTHQQGADSEAFF. The CDR3 DNA reads as TGTGCCAGCAGTACCCACCAACAGGGAGCCGACAGTGAAGCTTTCTTT.

V is TRBV29-1 and J is TRBJ1-1, with 11 bases fitting TRBD1. V dropped 7 bases and J dropped 5; count of bases not matched to a gene: 12. From germline, CDR1 is SQVTM and CDR2 ANQGSEA. The CDR3 is made up of 15 amino acids. The CDR3 protein is CSGRKPGQGGTEAFF. The CDR3 DNA is TGCAGCGGTAGGAAACCGGGACAGGGGGGTACTGAAGCTTTCTTT.

The chain links TRBV28 to TRBJ1-2; maybe TRBD1 (5 bases). Per the germline V gene, CDR1 is MDHEN and CDR2 is SYDVKM. V lost 4 bases and J lost 2, with 11 bases in between. The CDR3 is 14 amino acids. CDR3: CASSSRGPNYGYTF. The CDR3 DNA follows: TGTGCCAGCAGTTCAAGGGGCCCCAACTATGGCTACACCTTC.

The chain combines TRBV6-5 with TRBJ1-5; no clear D gene. CDR3 length equals 14 residues. Germline values: CDR1 MNHEY, CDR2 SVGAGI. Trimming shortened V by 3 bases and J by 7 bases, and 13 bases separated the two germline ends. The CDR3 DNA sequence: TGTGCCAGCAGTTATGTGGCCTGGAGGCAGCCCCAGCATTTT. Translated, it gives CASSYVAWRQPQHF.

This clone occurred once. The CDR3, as DNA: TGTGCCAGCAGCTTAGTAGGCGCCTATGGCTACACCTTC. Protein: CASSLVGAYGYTF. The V call is TRBV7-9, the J call TRBJ1-2; no reliable D call. Trimming shortened V by 1 base and J by 4 bases, and 7 bases separated the two germline ends. The CDR3 is made up of 13 amino acids. Germline-derived CDR1 and CDR2 are SEHNR and FQNEAQ (reference sequence).

This chain links TRBV7-9 with TRBJ2-7; possibly TRBD2 for D (5 bases). Trimming removed 4 bases at V and 3 bases at J, with 10 bases between. The germline V gene encodes CDR1 SEHNR and CDR2 FQNEAQ (reference sequence). The CDR3 runs 13 residues. CDR3 sequence reads: CASSSGAGYEQYF. The CDR3 DNA sequence: TGTGCCAGCAGCTCCGGCGCGGGCTACGAGCAGTACTTC.

The J gene is TRBJ2-1, the V gene TRBV19; D may be TRBD2 (6 bases). The CDR3 runs to 14 residues. In germline, CDR1 is LNHDA, CDR2 SQIVND (reference sequence). Trimming took off 4 bases at V and 7 bases at J, with 14 bases between the two ends. The CDR3 spells CASSRLGVRNEQFF. The CDR3 bases are TGTGCCAGTAGTAGACTAGGGGTCCGGAATGAGCAGTTCTTC.

The CDR3 sequence is CSVDPGTRYYNEQFF. The CDR3 bases are TGCAGCGTTGACCCCGGGACTAGATACTACAATGAGCAGTTCTTC. The V gene is TRBV29-1, the J gene TRBJ2-1, with 8 positions matching TRBD2. Germline assignment: CDR1 SQVTM and CDR2 ANQGSEA. Germline trimming cut 3 bases from V and 3 bases from J; bases unmatched to any gene: 7. This CDR3 spans 15 amino acids.

The chain has TRBV4-1 and TRBJ2-7; 7 bases fit TRBD2. Germline trimming cut 5 bases from V and 7 bases from J; bases unmatched to any gene: 11. The CDR3 contains 14 residues. Germline CDR1 is MGHRA and CDR2 is YSYEKL. The CDR3: CASSETSQVLEQYF. The DNA of the CDR3 is TGCGCCAGCAGCGAGACTAGCCAGGTCTTGGAGCAGTACTTC.

V is TRBV2 and J is TRBJ2-2; 7 positions match TRBD1. Unmatched junction bases numbered 3, after V lost 4 bases and J lost 1 base. Germline CDR1 is SNHLY and CDR2 is FYNNEI. The CDR3 contains 15 residues. The CDR3 region has the DNA TGTGCCAGCAGTGTGACAGGGCGGAACACCGGGGAGCTGTTTTTT. Encoded protein: CASSVTGRNTGELFF.

The table lists this clone with a count of one. The J gene is TRBJ2-6, the V gene TRBV21-1; the table's D call of TRBD2 was not tested on the DNA. TRBV21-1 is shown as a pseudogene. This CDR3 comprises 17 residues. CDR3 in amino acids: CARGLAGVLAGANVLTF. The CDR3 DNA is TGTGCCCGCGGACTAGCGGGAGTCTTAGCGGGGGCCAACGTCCTGACTTTC.

The rearrangement joins TRBV6-7 to TRBJ1-4; maybe TRBD1 (5 bases). TRBV6-7 is assigned to the ORF class and has an uncertain function. The CDR3 runs 15 residues. V was shortened by 5 bases and J by 0 bases, with 10 bases between the two germline ends. The CDR3 reads CASSPEGSTNEKLFF. CDR3 sequence (DNA): TGTGCCAGCAGTCCGGAGGGGTCAACTAATGAAAAACTGTTTTTT.

Remarks on this clone: This sample includes further DNA sequences coding for the same CDR3. The rearrangement uses TRBV28 and TRBJ1-3, with no clear D. With 1 base removed from V and 2 bases from J, the gap between germline ends came to 3 bases. This CDR3 is built from 13 residues. Germline CDR1 and CDR2: MDHEN and SYDVKM. CDR3 loop: CASSLFTGNTIYF. The CDR3 DNA reads as TGTGCCAGCAGTTTATTCACTGGAAACACCATATATTTT.

The sample holds one count of this clone. This chain connects TRBV9 to TRBJ1-5, with TRBD1 matching 9 bases. The CDR3 is made up of 17 amino acids. CDR1 is SGDLS and CDR2 is YYNGEE in the germline V gene. Trimming removed 3 bases from V and 1 base from J; junction bases left unmatched: 8. CDR3 nucleotides: TGTGCCAGCAGCGCCGGGACAGGGACGGTCAGCAATCAGCCCCAGCATTTT. This gives the protein CASSAGTGTVSNQPQHF.

This clone was detected only a few times. The chain couples TRBV25-1 to TRBJ1-2, with 8 bases lining up with TRBD1. V dropped 4 bases and J dropped 8; count of bases not matched to a gene: 9. The V gene's germline CDR1 is MGHDK and CDR2 SYGVNS. There are 14 residues in the CDR3. CDR3 coding DNA: TGTGCCAGCAGTGCGCTAGGGACAGGTGGGGGCTACACCTTC. The encoded protein is CASSALGTGGGYTF.

The chain uses TRBV7-4 and TRBJ2-3, with D possibly called TRBD1 or TRBD2 (5 bases each). Germline loops: CDR1 SGHVT, CDR2 SQSDAQ. The CDR3 covers 12 residues. Trimming left V 11 bases short and J 6 bases short, with 15 bases between. CDR3 region: CAVAGARDTQYF. In nucleotides, the CDR3 is TGTGCCGTCGCCGGGGCCCGGGATACGCAGTATTTT.

The gene calls are TRBV4-2 and TRBJ2-1, with TRBD2 matching 13 bases. CDR1 is LGHNA and CDR2 is YNFKEQ in the germline V gene. V shed 4 bases and J 8 bases; nucleotides not matched to a gene: 5. This CDR3 has 15 amino acids. The CDR3 bases are TGTGCCAGCAGCCCGGGACTAGCGGGATCGGATGAGCAGTTCTTC. Its protein product is CASSPGLAGSDEQFF.

This clone was observed a few times. J is TRBJ2-3 and V is TRBV28; TRBD1 agrees at 7 bases. The CDR3 extends over 17 amino acids. The J segment lost 2 bases and the V segment lost 6 bases, leaving 14 bases of the junction unmatched. Germline CDR1 is MDHEN and CDR2 is SYDVKM. The CDR3 nucleotides read TGTGCCAGCAGCTATTCAACAGGGGTGGGAAACACAGATACGCAGTATTTT. Its translation: CASSYSTGVGNTDTQYF.